The 13 T cell receptor beta chains reported below all come from one sample, sequenced in a study of cytomegalovirus exposure and HLA in healthy donors. 13 Jbeta primers and 60 Vbeta primers were used for the PCR. The assay was immunoSEQ multiplex PCR, and TCRdb's table has in-frame clones only and misses some. The sample has about 190,000 clones, roughly 81% seen once. The sequenced material came from PBMCs. Every receptor here comes from a woman in her twenties or thirties in good health and CMV-seropositive.

The chain couples TRBV7-2 to TRBJ2-7; 7 nucleotides line up with TRBD2. CDR1 is SGHTA, CDR2 FQGNSA, per germline. V lost 6 bases, J lost 5 bases, and 13 bases stayed unmatched. The CDR3 has 15 amino acids. CDR3 amino acids: CASSRGRVAGNEQYF. The CDR3 nucleotides read TGTGCCAGCAGTCGGGGGAGGGTTGCGGGGAACGAGCAGTACTTC.

This rearrangement joins TRBV25-1 to TRBJ1-1; unclear D gene. The germline CDR1 and CDR2 sequences are MGHDK and SYGVNS. The CDR3 is 17 residues long. V gave up 10 bases and J gave up 7 bases, with 31 bases separating them. The CDR3 nucleotides are TGTGCCAATCAAAGTCTTCATGGTTGGGGTCTCAGCGGTGAAGCTTTCTTT. Protein product: CANQSLHGWGLSGEAFF.

A remark on this clone: The sample carries other DNA sequences with the same CDR3. The CDR3 nucleotides read TGTGCCAGCAGCGTAGCTTTGGACAGGGGACAAGAGACCCAGTACTTC. Residues: CASSVALDRGQETQYF. The chain combines TRBV9 with TRBJ2-5; 9 nucleotides match TRBD1. The CDR3 loop spans 16 amino acids. After removal of 0 bases from V and 2 bases from J, the junction contained 5 bases not matched to a gene. The germline V gene has CDR1 SGDLS and CDR2 YYNGEE.

Concerning this clone itself: Distinct nucleotide sequences in the sample also encode this CDR3. The chain has TRBV19 and TRBJ1-3; 9 positions agree with TRBD1. Germline CDR1 LNHDA, CDR2 SQIVND (reference sequence). The CDR3 has 17 amino acids. V dropped 5 bases and J dropped 0; count of bases not matched to a gene: 8. Here the CDR3 DNA reads TGTGCCAGTAGTCTACGGACAGGGGTTCGCTCTGGAAACACCATATATTTT. Translation gives CASSLRTGVRSGNTIYF.

The gene calls are TRBV29-1 and TRBJ2-7; 8 bases agree with TRBD2. In germline, CDR1 is SQVTM, CDR2 ANQGSEA. The trim removed 6 bases at V and 5 bases at J, leaving 6 bases unmatched. The CDR3 is made up of 12 amino acids. The CDR3 loop reads CSVKREWDEQYF. CDR3 nucleotide sequence: TGCAGCGTGAAGCGGGAGTGGGACGAGCAGTACTTC.

The rearrangement uses TRBV4-2 and TRBJ2-3, with D unresolved. The V end was cut by 4 bases, the J end by 6 bases, with 11 bases between. The CDR3 is made up of 13 amino acids. Germline V gives CDR1 LGHNA, CDR2 YNFKEQ. The CDR3 nucleotides read TGTGCCAGCAGCCGAGGTCCCCGGGATACGCAGTATTTT. Amino acids: CASSRGPRDTQYF.

The chain couples TRBV28 to TRBJ2-7, with a possible D match to TRBD1 (5 bases). With 5 bases removed from V and 3 bases from J, the gap between germline ends came to 23 bases. The CDR3 is 17 residues long. Germline V gene data show CDR1 as MDHEN and CDR2 as SYDVKM. CDR3 DNA: TGTGCCAGCAGTGCGCTGAAGGGGCCGGAGATTAACTACGAGCAGTACTTC. It yields the protein CASSALKGPEINYEQYF.

The chain has TRBV28 and TRBJ1-5; no clear D. The length of the CDR3 is 13 residues. Trimming took 8 bases from V and 4 from J, leaving 12 bases between them. Germline loops: CDR1 MDHEN, CDR2 SYDVKM. The CDR3 sequence is CASHSGMNQPQHF. CDR3 bases: TGTGCCAGCCATTCGGGAATGAATCAGCCCCAGCATTTT.

The gene calls are TRBV28 and TRBJ1-2, with TRBD1 identical over 7 bases. The germline V gene has CDR1 MDHEN and CDR2 SYDVKM. V shed 6 bases and J 4 bases; nucleotides not matched to a gene: 8. The CDR3 extends over 14 amino acids. This chain's CDR3 is CASSYNDRAYGYTF. Written as DNA, the CDR3 is TGTGCCAGCAGCTACAATGACAGGGCCTATGGCTACACCTTC.

This clone was observed a few times. The V call is TRBV18, the J call TRBJ2-1; 8 bases fit TRBD1. CDR1 is KGHSH and CDR2 is LQKENI in the germline V gene. V lost 2 bases to trimming and J lost 5 bases; unmatched junction nucleotides: 8. The CDR3 spans 16 residues. The CDR3 DNA reads TGTGCCAGCTCACCAACAGCAGGGGGCCTCGACAATGAGCAGTTCTTC. This gives the protein CASSPTAGGLDNEQFF.

This clone was seen only a few times. The rearrangement joins TRBV6-6 to TRBJ1-2; TRBD1 is a possible D gene (6 bases). Trimming took 7 bases from V and 7 from J, leaving 22 bases between them. The CDR3 runs to 15 residues. Germline assignment: CDR1 MNHNY and CDR2 SVGAGI (reference sequence). The CDR3 loop reads CASNPRGGGQGGYTF. In DNA, the CDR3 is TGTGCCAGCAACCCTAGGGGAGGGGGGCAAGGTGGCTACACCTTC.

V gene TRBV5-1 combines with J gene TRBJ1-5, with 7 positions matching TRBD1. Trimming removed 4 bases from V and 5 bases from J; junction bases left unmatched: 6. The CDR3 is 14 amino acids. The germline CDR1 and CDR2 sequences are SGHRS and YFSETQ. Here the CDR3 DNA reads TGCGCCAGCAGCCCCGGGACAGACCATCAGCCCCAGCATTTT. Protein: CASSPGTDHQPQHF.

The gene calls are TRBV5-1 and TRBJ2-7; TRBD1 matches 8 bases. With 4 bases clipped from V and 4 bases from J, the junction kept 10 bases outside the gene matches. There are 15 residues in the CDR3. Germline-derived CDR1 and CDR2 are SGHRS and YFSETQ. CDR3 in DNA: TGCGCCAGCAGCCCCGAGACAGGGGCCCAATACGAGCAGTACTTC. This encodes CASSPETGAQYEQYF.